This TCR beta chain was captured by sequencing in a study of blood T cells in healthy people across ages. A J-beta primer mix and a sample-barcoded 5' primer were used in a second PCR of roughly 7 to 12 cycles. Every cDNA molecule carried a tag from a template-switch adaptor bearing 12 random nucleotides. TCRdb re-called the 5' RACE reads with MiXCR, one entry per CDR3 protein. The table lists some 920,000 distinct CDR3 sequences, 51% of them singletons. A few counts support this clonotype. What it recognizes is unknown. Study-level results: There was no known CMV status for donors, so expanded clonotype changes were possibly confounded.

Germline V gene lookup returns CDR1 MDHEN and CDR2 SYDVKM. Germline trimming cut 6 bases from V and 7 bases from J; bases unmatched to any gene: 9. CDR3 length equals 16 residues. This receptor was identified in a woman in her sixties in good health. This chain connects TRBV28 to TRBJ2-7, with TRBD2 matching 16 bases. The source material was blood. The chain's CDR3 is CASRKGTSGRAKEQYF. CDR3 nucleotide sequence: TGTGCCAGCAGAAAGGGGACTAGCGGGAGGGCGAAAGAGCAGTACTTC.